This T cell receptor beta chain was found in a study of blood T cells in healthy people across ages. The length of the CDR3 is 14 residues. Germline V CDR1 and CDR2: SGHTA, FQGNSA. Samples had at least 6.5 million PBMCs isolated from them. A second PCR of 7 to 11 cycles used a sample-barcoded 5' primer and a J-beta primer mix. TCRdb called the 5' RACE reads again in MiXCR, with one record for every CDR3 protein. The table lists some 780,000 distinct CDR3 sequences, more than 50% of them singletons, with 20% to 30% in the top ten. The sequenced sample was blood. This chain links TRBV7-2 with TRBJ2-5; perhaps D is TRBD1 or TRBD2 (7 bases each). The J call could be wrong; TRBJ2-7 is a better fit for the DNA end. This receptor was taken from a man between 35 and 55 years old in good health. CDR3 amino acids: CASSFPRGGNEQYF. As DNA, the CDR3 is TGTGCCAGCAGCTTTCCCAGGGGGGGGAACGAGCAGTACTTC.